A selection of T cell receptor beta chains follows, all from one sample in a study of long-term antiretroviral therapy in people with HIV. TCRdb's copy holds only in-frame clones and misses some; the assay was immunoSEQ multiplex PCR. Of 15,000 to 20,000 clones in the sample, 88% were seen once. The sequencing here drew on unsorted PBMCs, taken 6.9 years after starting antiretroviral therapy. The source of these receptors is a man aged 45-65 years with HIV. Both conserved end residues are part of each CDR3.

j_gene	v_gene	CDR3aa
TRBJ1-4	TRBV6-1	CASRERTVTTNEKLFF
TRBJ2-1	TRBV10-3	CAISASAESYNEQFF
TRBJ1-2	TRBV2	CASSSSPQGTYGYTF
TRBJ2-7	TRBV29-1	CSVADGGGVYEQYF
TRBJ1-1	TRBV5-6	CASSPGGAEAFF
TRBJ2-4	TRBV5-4	CASSLVRDRVTVQYF
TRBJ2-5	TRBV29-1	CSVGPLGETQYF
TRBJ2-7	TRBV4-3	CASSQDRRGGYEQYF
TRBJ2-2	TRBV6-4	CASSDDSLDGELFF
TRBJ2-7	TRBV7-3	CASSLTGTIWHEQYF
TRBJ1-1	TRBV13	CASSPTGRNTEAFF
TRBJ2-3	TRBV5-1	CASSLERELDTQYF
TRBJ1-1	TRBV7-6	CASSLEWENTEAFF
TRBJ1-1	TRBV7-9	CASRAKDRLNTEAFF
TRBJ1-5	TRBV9	CASSVNGKNQPQHF
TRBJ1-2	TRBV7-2	CASSLITGGGGYTF
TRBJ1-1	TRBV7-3	CASSLTRGAPEAFF
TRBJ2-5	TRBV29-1	CSVVIRLAGLQETQYF
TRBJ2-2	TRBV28	CASFRGTNTGELFF
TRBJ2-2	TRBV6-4	CASSWGTSEGGELFF
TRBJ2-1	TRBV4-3	CASSQDLNQAFNEQFF
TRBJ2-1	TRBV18	CASSKGTPNEQFF
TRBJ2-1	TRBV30	CAWRRGQASSYNEQFF
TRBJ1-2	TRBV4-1	CASSPRDVQELPRGYTF
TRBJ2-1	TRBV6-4	CASSEGLAGPNEQFF
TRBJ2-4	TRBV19	CASSITALAKNIQYF
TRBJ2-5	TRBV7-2	CASSLVRTLETQYF
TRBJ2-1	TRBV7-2	CASSWSGGSGGSVDNEQFF
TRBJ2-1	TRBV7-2	CASTGTGGWNEQFF
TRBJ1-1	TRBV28	CASRVHPNTEAFF
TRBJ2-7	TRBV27	CASRDWGYEQYF
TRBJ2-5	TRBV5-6	CASSLGLAGQETQYF
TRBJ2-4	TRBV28	CASRDPSLAKNIQYF
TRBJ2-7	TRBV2	CASRDPSYEQYF
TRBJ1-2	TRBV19	CASQRNVVLNYGYTF
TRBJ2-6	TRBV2	CASSEGRLNVLTF
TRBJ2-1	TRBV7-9	CASSLLVWGGEGEQFF
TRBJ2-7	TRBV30	CAWSGDRVHEQYF
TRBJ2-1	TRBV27	CASSLSGTSGRAAHNEQFF
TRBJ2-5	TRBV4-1	CASSLGDSGFQETQYF
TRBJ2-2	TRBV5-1	CASSLGLPGAVNGELFF
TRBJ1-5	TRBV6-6	CASSYEGNQPQHF
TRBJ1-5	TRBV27	CASSSASGPNQPQHF
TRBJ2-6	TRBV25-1	CASSRGPGANVLTF
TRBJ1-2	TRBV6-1	CASSDRNYGYTF
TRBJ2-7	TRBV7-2	CASSLARGTGGYEQYF
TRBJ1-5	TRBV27	CASSSGQTSNQPQHF